The 26 T cell receptor beta chains listed next were all sequenced from one sample in a study of OX40 agonist ivuxolimab in advanced cancers. Some clones are missing from TCRdb's copy, which holds only in-frame ones; the method was immunoSEQ multiplex PCR. The sample lists approximately 98,000 clones; roughly 90% were seen once. Sequencing was performed on CD4+ or CD8+ T cells sorted from blood, taken in a trial of the OX40 agonist ivuxolimab. The receptors were gathered from an adult with an advanced solid tumor such as melanoma, head and neck, liver or kidney cancer.

The rearrangement uses TRBV30 and TRBJ2-2; D ambiguous. This CDR3 comprises 15 residues. Trimming stripped 2 bases from V and 4 bases from J, with 14 bases between. The germline CDR1 and CDR2 sequences are GTSNPN and SVGIG (reference sequence). CDR3 sequence: CAWSSPDRITGELFF. CDR3 nucleotide sequence: TGTGCCTGGAGTTCCCCGGATCGGATCACCGGGGAGCTGTTTTTT. Combining the CDR3 with reference TRBV30 and TRBJ2-2 gives the whole variable domain SQTIHQWPATLVQPVGSPLSLECTVEGTSNPNLYWYRQAAGRGLQLLFYSVGIGQISSEVPQNLSASRPQDRQFILSSKKLLLSDSGFYLCAWSSPDRITGELFFGEGSRLTVL.

The rearrangement uses TRBV4-1 and TRBJ2-7; unclear D gene. Germline CDR1 and CDR2: MGHRA and YSYEKL. Between the trimmed V and J ends, which lost 4 bases and 2 bases, there was a span of 12 bases. This CDR3 comprises 14 residues. The CDR3 DNA follows: TGCGCCAGCAGCCCCGACCCCAACCCCTACGAGCAGTACTTC. Protein: CASSPDPNPYEQYF.

This clone came up once. This rearrangement joins TRBV2 to TRBJ2-4; no clear D gene. The CDR3 contains 14 residues. The V gene's germline CDR1 is SNHLY and CDR2 FYNNEI. The V gene lost 10 bases and the J gene lost 3 bases, with 16 bases spanning the gap. CDR3 DNA sequence: TGTGCCACATCAGGAGATCTTGTCAAAAACATTCAGTACTTC. This translates into CATSGDLVKNIQYF.

CDR3 nucleotide sequence: TGCGCCAGCAGCTTGGCGGGGGCGGCGAACGAGCAGTACTTC. Encoded protein: CASSLAGAANEQYF. This chain links TRBV5-1 with TRBJ2-7, with D perhaps matching TRBD1 or TRBD2 (6 bases each). The ends were cut back, 0 bases at V and 5 bases at J, with 12 bases in the middle. CDR3 length: 14 residues. The V gene's germline CDR1 is SGHRS and CDR2 YFSETQ.

The chain combines TRBV27 with TRBJ2-1; no definite D call. Trimming took off 7 bases at V and 2 bases at J, with 18 bases between the two ends. CDR3 length: 16 amino acids. The germline V gene encodes CDR1 MNHEY and CDR2 SMNVEV (reference sequence). CDR3 in amino acids: CASKPNRGLTYNEQFF. The CDR3 DNA follows: TGTGCCAGCAAACCGAACAGAGGCCTAACCTACAATGAGCAGTTCTTC.

The chain has TRBV5-4 and TRBJ1-2; 12 bases are shared with TRBD1. CDR3 size: 18 residues. Germline V gene sequence: CDR1 SGHNT, CDR2 YYREEE (reference sequence). With 4 bases clipped from V and 3 bases from J, the junction kept 13 bases outside the gene matches. For the CDR3, the DNA is TGTGCCAGCAGCCCCGGGACAGGGGGCTCCCTCGGCGACTATGGCTACACCTTC. It codes for CASSPGTGGSLGDYGYTF.

The V call is TRBV18, the J call TRBJ1-1; TRBD1 is a possible D gene (6 bases). The CDR3 contains 17 residues. Per germline, CDR1 KGHSH and CDR2 LQKENI. Trimming left V 3 bases short and J 0 bases short, with 17 bases between. The CDR3 nucleotides read TGTGCCAGCTCACCGGCCAGCTTAACAGGGATGAACACTGAAGCTTTCTTT. Its protein product is CASSPASLTGMNTEAFF.

This chain connects TRBV5-1 to TRBJ2-1, with 14 bases aligning to TRBD2. V lost 3 bases and J lost 12; bases outside the gene matches: 11. Germline CDR1 and CDR2: SGHRS and YFSETQ. CDR3 length equals 16 residues. The CDR3 sequence: CASSSRGLAGAVPQFF. The DNA for the CDR3 is TGCGCCAGCAGCTCAAGGGGACTAGCGGGGGCCGTCCCGCAGTTCTTC.

V and J are TRBV5-1 and TRBJ1-1; D call uncertain. V lost 1 base to trimming and J lost 5 bases, with 15 bases between them. CDR3 size: 15 residues. CDR1 is SGHRS, CDR2 YFSETQ, per germline. The CDR3, as DNA: TGCGCCAGCAGCTTGTTATGGGATGGAGGGACTGAAGCTTTCTTT. This sequence encodes CASSLLWDGGTEAFF.

The chain carries TRBV5-1 and TRBJ1-1, with D possibly matching TRBD1 (6 bases). Trimming removed 4 bases from V and 0 bases from J, with 16 bases in between. This CDR3 contains 16 residues. Germline V lookup: CDR1 SGHRS, CDR2 YFSETQ. For the CDR3, the DNA is TGCGCCAGCAGCGAAGCGACAGGCGGCATGAACACTGAAGCTTTCTTT. Residues: CASSEATGGMNTEAFF.

The chain carries TRBV6-6 and TRBJ2-1; no reliable D call. V lost 2 bases to trimming and J lost 8 bases, with 13 bases between them. The V gene's germline CDR1 is MNHNY and CDR2 SVGAGI (reference sequence). The CDR3 has 14 amino acids. CDR3 sequence: CASSYVPPGDEQFF. CDR3 sequence (DNA): TGTGCCAGCAGTTACGTTCCTCCTGGCGATGAGCAGTTCTTC.

This chain uses TRBV6-1 with TRBJ2-7; TRBD2 matches 7 bases. The V and J ends lost 0 bases and 5 bases, in that order; junction bases with no gene match: 4. Germline V CDR1 and CDR2: MNHNS, SASEGT. This CDR3 has 14 amino acids. The CDR3 DNA reads as TGTGCCAGCAGTGAAGCCTGGGAGGGCGACGAGCAGTACTTC. Residues: CASSEAWEGDEQYF.

V gene TRBV11-2 combines with J gene TRBJ2-7, with 10 bases identical to TRBD1. With 5 bases clipped from V and 3 bases from J, the junction kept 10 bases outside the gene matches. This CDR3 has 16 residues. CDR1 and CDR2 (germline): SGHAT, FQNNGV. Here the CDR3 reads CASSLPTGTGVYEQYF. For the CDR3, the DNA is TGTGCCAGCAGCCTACCCACCGGGACAGGGGTCTACGAGCAGTACTTC.

The count of this clone is one. V and J are TRBV25-1 and TRBJ1-2, with D possibly matching TRBD1 (6 bases). Trimming pared 6 bases from V and 3 bases from J, leaving 11 bases between. The CDR3 contains 13 residues. Germline CDR1 is MGHDK and CDR2 is SYGVNS. CDR3 DNA sequence: TGTGCCAGCAGCCCACAGGGAGACTATGGCTACACCTTC. It is translated as CASSPQGDYGYTF.

This clone showed up just a few times. The chain uses TRBV19 and TRBJ2-2; a weak D match, TRBD2 (5 bases). The V end lost 7 bases, the J end lost 0 bases, and 9 bases lay between the germline ends. The CDR3 has 14 residues. In germline, CDR1 is LNHDA, CDR2 SQIVND (reference sequence). In DNA form, the CDR3 reads TGTGCCAGTATTCGGGGAACGAACACCGGGGAGCTGTTTTTT. It translates to CASIRGTNTGELFF.

The V gene is TRBV7-8, the J gene TRBJ2-1; 8 bases align to TRBD2. The junction had 8 bases not matched to a gene; V was cut back by 7 bases and J by 0 bases. The germline CDR1 and CDR2 sequences are SGHVS and FQNEAQ. The CDR3 length is 16 residues. The CDR3 bases are TGTGCCAGCACTCCAAGCGGGAGAGGCTCCTACAATGAGCAGTTCTTC. This codes for CASTPSGRGSYNEQFF.

V usage is TRBV7-9 and J usage is TRBJ1-4; D ambiguous. V was cut by 2 bases and J by 8 bases, with 6 bases left in between. The CDR3 covers 12 residues. The germline gives CDR1 SEHNR, CDR2 FQNEAQ (reference sequence). CDR3: CASSLSAEKLFF. DNA for the CDR3: TGTGCCAGCAGCTTATCCGCGGAAAAACTGTTTTTT.

This chain connects TRBV25-1 to TRBJ1-4, with D uncertain. V was clipped by 1 base and J by 0 bases, with 6 bases between them. This CDR3 is built from 15 residues. CDR1 and CDR2 from the germline V gene are MGHDK and SYGVNS. This CDR3 is CASSESWATNEKLFF. In nucleotides, the CDR3 is TGTGCCAGCAGTGAATCTTGGGCAACTAATGAAAAACTGTTTTTT. The full variable domain, its missing parts supplied by reference TRBV25-1 and TRBJ1-4, is EADIYQTPRYLVIGTGKKITLECSQTMGHDKMYWYQQDPGMELHLIHYSYGVNSTEKGDLSSESTVSRIRTEHFPLTLESARPSHTSQYLCASSESWATNEKLFFGSGTQLSVL.

The chain is built from TRBV30 and TRBJ2-5; D not resolved. Germline CDR1 and CDR2: GTSNPN and SVGIG (reference sequence). V was cut by 0 bases and J by 1 base, with 6 bases left in between. This CDR3 comprises 13 residues. As DNA, the CDR3 is TGTGCCTGGAGTGTGAGCATCCAAGAGACCCAGTACTTC. Encoded protein: CAWSVSIQETQYF.

V and J are TRBV2 and TRBJ2-1; D not certain. The CDR3 sequence is 11 residues long. Trimming pared 6 bases from V and 4 bases from J, leaving 4 bases between. Germline V CDR1 and CDR2: SNHLY, FYNNEI. The CDR3 is CASRPYNEQFF. The CDR3 region has the DNA TGTGCCAGCAGACCGTACAATGAGCAGTTCTTC.

This clone has just a few counts. The chain combines TRBV2 with TRBJ2-7; D unresolved. CDR3 length: 13 residues. V dropped 3 bases and J dropped 1 base, with 7 bases sitting between them. The germline V gene has CDR1 SNHLY and CDR2 FYNNEI. This CDR3 reads CASSERGSYEQYF. The CDR3 DNA follows: TGTGCCAGCAGTGAGCGCGGTTCCTACGAGCAGTACTTC.

The J gene is TRBJ2-1, the V gene TRBV5-7; TRBD2 agrees at 9 bases. TRBV5-7 is an ORF for which the function is uncertain. The CDR3 is 18 amino acids. The trim removed 0 bases at V and 5 bases at J, leaving 12 bases unmatched. CDR3 coding DNA: TGTGCCAGCAGCTTGGTTAGCGGGAGAATAGTCCCCCACAATGAGCAGTTCTTC. This sequence encodes CASSLVSGRIVPHNEQFF.

A remark on this clone: The sample contains more than one DNA sequence encoding this CDR3. In DNA form, the CDR3 reads TGTGCCAGCTCACCGGAAGAGACCCAGTACTTC. This codes for CASSPEETQYF. The chain employs TRBV18 and TRBJ2-5; unclear D gene. Germline lookup yields CDR1 KGHSH and CDR2 LQKENI. Trimming took 3 bases from V and 3 from J, leaving 2 bases between them. The CDR3 is made up of 11 amino acids.

This clone came up once. This chain connects TRBV7-2 to TRBJ1-2; 8 positions agree with TRBD1. Germline V gene data show CDR1 as SGHTA and CDR2 as FQGNSA. With 1 base clipped from V and 1 base from J, the junction kept 8 bases outside the gene matches. CDR3 length equals 17 residues. The DNA of the CDR3 is TGTGCCAGCAGCTTAGGGGTGGACAGGGCCCTTAACTATGGCTACACCTTC. It encodes CASSLGVDRALNYGYTF. Full variable domain (rest looked up from reference TRBV7-2 and TRBJ1-2): GAGVSQSPSNKVTEKGKDVELRCDPISGHTALYWYRQSLGQGLEFLIYFQGNSAPDKSGLPSDRFSAERTGGSVSTLTIQRTQQEDSAVYLCASSLGVDRALNYGYTFGSGTRLTVV.

V usage is TRBV27 and J usage is TRBJ2-3, with D possibly being TRBD1 or TRBD2 (5 bases each). CDR1 and CDR2 (germline): MNHEY, SMNVEV (reference sequence). This CDR3 contains 16 residues. V was shortened by 0 bases and J by 1 base, with 11 bases between the two germline ends. The CDR3 region has the DNA TGTGCCAGCAGTTTATCAGGGGACCCACGCACAGATACGCAGTATTTT. Translating it yields CASSLSGDPRTDTQYF.

This chain joins TRBV11-3 and TRBJ2-7, with D unresolved. This CDR3 spans 16 amino acids. CDR1 is SGHNT and CDR2 is YENEEA in the germline V gene. Trimming cost V 4 bases and J 12 bases, with 28 bases left between them. CDR3 amino acids: CASSSRDSYSAYELYF. The CDR3 DNA reads TGTGCCAGCAGCTCCCGAGATAGCTATTCTGCCTACGAGTTGTACTTC.